A single sample gave rise to the 25 T cell receptor beta chains below, sequenced in a study of blood T cell repertoires in COVID-19. TCRdb keeps only in-frame clones here, not all; method: immunoSEQ multiplex PCR. The table includes approximately 120,000 clones, approximately 80% detected once. Specimen: peripheral blood. These receptors originate from a man older than 75 with acute or convalescent COVID-19.

The rearrangement joins TRBV3-1 (or the pseudogene TRBV3-2) to TRBJ2-6; TRBD1 matches at 10 bases. Germline V CDR1 and CDR2: LGHDT, YNNKEL (reference sequence). The CDR3 is made up of 18 amino acids. The V segment lost 4 bases and the J segment 1 base; nucleotides outside the gene matches: 7. The CDR3 nucleotides read TGTGCCAGCAGCCCAGGGACAGGGGCGCTTTCTGGGGCCAACGTCCTGACTTTC. It encodes CASSPGTGALSGANVLTF.

The chain joins TRBV5-1 to TRBJ2-3; 8 positions agree with TRBD2. Germline trimming cut 4 bases from V and 0 bases from J; bases unmatched to any gene: 10. The CDR3 sequence is 17 residues long. CDR1 SGHRS and CDR2 YFSETQ come from the germline V gene. The CDR3 spells CASSQLLAGPSTDTQYF. DNA for the CDR3: TGCGCCAGCAGCCAACTCCTAGCGGGCCCGAGCACAGATACGCAGTATTTT.

V gene TRBV27 combines with J gene TRBJ2-3; 9 nucleotides agree with TRBD1. CDR3 length equals 15 residues. Trimming took 4 bases from V and 5 from J; bases not matched to a gene: 7. Germline CDR1 and CDR2: MNHEY and SMNVEV (reference sequence). CDR3 DNA sequence: TGTGCCAGCAGTTCGTACAGGGGGCTCGGAGATACGCAGTATTTT. Its protein is CASSSYRGLGDTQYF.

This clone was seen a few times. V and J are TRBV4-2 and TRBJ1-5; D remains unclear. This CDR3 contains 18 residues. Trimming removed 0 bases at V and 0 bases at J, with 15 bases between. The germline V gene encodes CDR1 LGHNA and CDR2 YNFKEQ. The CDR3 DNA sequence: TGTGCCAGCAGCCAAGAAGCGGTAAGGCATTTTAGCAATCAGCCCCAGCATTTT. Translation gives CASSQEAVRHFSNQPQHF.

The chain uses TRBV5-5 and TRBJ2-2, with 7 bases fitting TRBD1. V was clipped by 5 bases and J by 1 base; unmatched bases: 5. The V gene's germline CDR1 is SGHKS and CDR2 YYEKEE (reference sequence). CDR3 size: 15 residues. Here the CDR3 DNA reads TGTGCCAGCAGAGGGACAGAACTGAACACCGGGGAGCTGTTTTTT. Its protein is CASRGTELNTGELFF.

The V and J genes are TRBV5-1 and TRBJ2-7, with TRBD1 matching 7 bases. The CDR3 is 16 amino acids. Germline-derived CDR1 and CDR2 are SGHRS and YFSETQ. J was trimmed by 2 bases and V by 0 bases; bases with no gene match: 8. CDR3 in amino acids: CASSLEGWDRTYEQYF. The CDR3, as DNA: TGCGCCAGCAGCTTGGAAGGGTGGGACAGAACCTACGAGCAGTACTTC.

There are many counts of this clone. The chain joins TRBV30 to TRBJ1-3, with D unresolved. Per germline, CDR1 GTSNPN and CDR2 SVGIG (reference sequence). This CDR3 spans 14 amino acids. Trimming pared 4 bases from V and 0 bases from J, leaving 10 bases between. DNA for the CDR3: TGTGCCTGGAAGTATAGTAACTCTGGAAACACCATATATTTT. Amino acids: CAWKYSNSGNTIYF.

The V gene is TRBV12-3 or TRBV12-4, the J gene TRBJ2-7; D call uncertain. This CDR3 has 13 residues. Trimming shortened V by 0 bases and J by 2 bases, and 5 bases separated the two germline ends. In DNA, the CDR3 is TGTGCCAGCAGTTTAGCAGCTACCTACGAGCAGTACTTC. Amino acids: CASSLAATYEQYF.

The chain combines TRBV19 with TRBJ1-3, with 12 bases matching TRBD1. The V gene's germline CDR1 is LNHDA and CDR2 SQIVND (reference sequence). There are 17 residues in the CDR3. V lost 4 bases to trimming and J lost 1 base; unmatched junction nucleotides: 5. In DNA, the CDR3 is TGTGCCAGTAGTAAATCGGGACAGGGGGCGTCTGGAAACACCATATATTTT. This translates into CASSKSGQGASGNTIYF.

The gene calls are TRBV28 and TRBJ2-7; D is ambiguous. Looked up from germline, CDR1 is MDHEN and CDR2 is SYDVKM. V was shortened by 2 bases and J by 2 bases, with 7 bases between the two germline ends. This CDR3 contains 13 residues. CDR3: CASSLVSAYEQYF. The CDR3 bases are TGTGCCAGCAGTTTAGTATCGGCCTACGAGCAGTACTTC.

V usage is TRBV6-5 and J usage is TRBJ2-7, with 11 bases fitting TRBD1. Trimming removed 0 bases from V and 5 bases from J; junction bases left unmatched: 6. The CDR3 length is 16 residues. CDR1 and CDR2 from the germline V gene are MNHEY and SVGAGI. The chain's CDR3 is CASSYSGTGGVHEQYF. The CDR3 DNA sequence: TGTGCCAGCAGTTACTCAGGGACAGGGGGGGTCCACGAGCAGTACTTC.

The rearrangement links TRBV2 to TRBJ1-5, with TRBD1 matching over 8 bases. CDR3 length: 18 amino acids. The germline gives CDR1 SNHLY, CDR2 FYNNEI. The V gene end was trimmed by 3 bases and the J gene end by 0 bases; junction bases not matched to a gene: 10. The CDR3 DNA sequence: TGTGCCAGCAGTGAGATGTCAGGGGGCCTGTATAGCAATCAGCCCCAGCATTTT. The encoded protein is CASSEMSGGLYSNQPQHF.

The chain links TRBV19 to TRBJ1-6; D is possibly TRBD1 (6 bases). CDR1 LNHDA and CDR2 SQIVND come from the germline V gene (reference sequence). This CDR3 spans 16 amino acids. Trimming removed 2 bases at V and 7 bases at J, with 15 bases between. This CDR3 is CASSISRGVKNSPLHF. CDR3 coding DNA: TGTGCCAGTAGTATATCCAGGGGTGTAAAAAATTCACCCCTCCACTTT. The whole variable domain, remainder taken from reference TRBV19 and TRBJ1-6, is DGGITQSPKYLFRKEGQNVTLSCEQNLNHDAMYWYRQDPGQGLRLIYYSQIVNDFQKGDIAEGYSVSREKKESFPLTVTSAQKNPTAFYLCASSISRGVKNSPLHFGNGTRLTVT.

The chain has TRBV12-3 or TRBV12-4 and TRBJ1-5, with no clear D. Trimming left V 1 base short and J 5 bases short, with 6 bases between. The CDR3 spans 13 residues. The CDR3 coding sequence is TGTGCCAGCAGTTTAGGGAGCGATCAGCCCCAGCATTTT. Translation gives CASSLGSDQPQHF.

This chain links TRBV4-1 with TRBJ2-5; the match to TRBD2 covers 7 bases. Germline V gene sequence: CDR1 MGHRA, CDR2 YSYEKL. Trimming cost V 4 bases and J 4 bases; bases outside gene matches: 9. The CDR3 runs to 15 residues. This chain's CDR3 is CASSLSGRGGETQYF. Here the CDR3 DNA reads TGCGCCAGCAGCCTTTCAGGTCGCGGGGGAGAGACCCAGTACTTC.

The V gene is TRBV2, the J gene TRBJ2-3, with TRBD1 matching over 9 bases. V shed 7 bases, J shed 5 bases, and the junction held 13 bases outside the gene matches. The CDR3 is 16 residues long. CDR1 is SNHLY, CDR2 FYNNEI, per germline. The CDR3 protein is CASKRWPGQGGDTQYF. CDR3 DNA sequence: TGTGCCAGCAAAAGATGGCCGGGACAGGGTGGAGATACGCAGTATTTT.

J is TRBJ2-1 and V is TRBV5-1; D not certain. The CDR3 is made up of 13 amino acids. CDR1 is SGHRS, CDR2 YFSETQ, per germline. Trimming shortened V by 3 bases and J by 14 bases, and 18 bases separated the two germline ends. CDR3 DNA sequence: TGCGCCAGCAGCTCTCCTCCCCGCCCAACAGAGTTCTTC. Its protein product is CASSSPPRPTEFF.

This clone was observed once. The chain carries TRBV11-2 and TRBJ1-1; D is ambiguous. The CDR3 is 13 residues long. CDR1 is SGHAT, CDR2 FQNNGV, per germline. V was clipped by 7 bases and J by 1 base, with 10 bases between them. The CDR3, as DNA: TGTGCCAGCACCCCCACATGGAACACTGAAGCTTTCTTT. It translates to CASTPTWNTEAFF.

The chain has TRBV2 and TRBJ2-7; 8 bases are a match to TRBD1. In germline, CDR1 is SNHLY, CDR2 FYNNEI. The CDR3 spans 15 residues. Unmatched junction bases numbered 4, after V lost 1 base and J lost 2 bases. This CDR3 is CASSEESGGPYEQYF. CDR3 bases: TGTGCCAGCAGTGAAGAGTCAGGGGGCCCCTACGAGCAGTACTTC. Variable domain in full (rest from reference TRBV2 and TRBJ2-7): EPEVTQTPSHQVTQMGQEVILRCVPISNHLYFYWYRQILGQKVEFLVSFYNNEISEKSEIFDDQFSVERPDGSNFTLKIRSTKLEDSAMYFCASSEESGGPYEQYFGPGTRLTVT.

This chain connects TRBV16 to TRBJ1-6; D remains ambiguous. The length of the CDR3 is 14 residues. Trimming took off 3 bases at V and 8 bases at J, with 11 bases between the two ends. The germline gives CDR1 KGHSY, CDR2 FQNENV. DNA for the CDR3: TGTGCCAGCAGCCATCGCCGGGAAGATTCACCCCTCCACTTT. Protein product: CASSHRREDSPLHF. The full variable domain, with the rest looked up from reference TRBV16 and TRBJ1-6, is GEEVAQTPKHLVRGEGQKAKLYCAPIKGHSYVFWYQQVLKNEFKFLISFQNENVFDETGMPKERFSAKCLPNSPCSLEIQATKLEDSAVYFCASSHRREDSPLHFGNGTRLTVT.

V and J are TRBV3-1 (or the pseudogene TRBV3-2) and TRBJ1-2; D might be TRBD1 (5 bases). Germline CDR1 LGHDT, CDR2 YNNKEL (reference sequence). The CDR3 has 15 amino acids. Trimming cost V 0 bases and J 8 bases, with 16 bases left between them. The CDR3 coding sequence is TGTGCCAGCAGCCAAGAGGGGATTCGGGGGTCCGGCTACACCTTC. Amino acids: CASSQEGIRGSGYTF.

In its sample, this clone was seen once. In the same sample, other DNA sequences code for this CDR3. The chain couples TRBV28 to TRBJ2-5; 15 nucleotides align to TRBD2. CDR1 MDHEN and CDR2 SYDVKM come from the germline V gene. Losses at the gene ends were 6 bases for V and 5 bases for J; bases not matched to a gene: 7. The CDR3 totals 16 residues. The CDR3 sequence is CASSPGLAGGRETQYF. DNA of the CDR3: TGTGCCAGCAGCCCAGGACTAGCGGGGGGGCGGGAGACCCAGTACTTC. Full variable domain (remainder filled in from reference TRBV28 and TRBJ2-5): DVKVTQSSRYLVKRTGEKVFLECVQDMDHENMFWYRQDPGLGLRLIYFSYDVKMKEKGDIPEGYSVSREKKERFSLILESASTNQTSMYLCASSPGLAGGRETQYFGPGTRLLVL.

The rearrangement links TRBV19 to TRBJ2-7, with D perhaps TRBD1 (6 bases). Per germline, CDR1 LNHDA and CDR2 SQIVND (reference sequence). This CDR3 contains 13 residues. Trimming removed 8 bases from V and 7 bases from J, with 18 bases in between. The CDR3 is CASRPTGLWEQYF. For the CDR3, the DNA is TGTGCCAGTCGCCCCACAGGGCTCTGGGAGCAGTACTTC.

This clone was seen a handful of times. This sample also contains other DNA sequences that code for the same CDR3. The chain links TRBV11-2 to TRBJ1-1; a weak D match, TRBD1 (5 bases). CDR1 is SGHAT, CDR2 FQNNGV, per germline. This CDR3 is built from 13 residues. V lost 3 bases, J lost 1 base, and 6 bases lay in between. In DNA, the CDR3 is TGTGCCAGCAGCTTTCAGGGGAACACTGAAGCTTTCTTT. Translated: CASSFQGNTEAFF.

This sequence joins TRBV3-1 (or the pseudogene TRBV3-2) and TRBJ2-3, with 7 bases that match TRBD2. CDR1 LGHDT and CDR2 YNNKEL come from the germline V gene (reference sequence). The V segment lost 5 bases and the J segment 0 bases; nucleotides outside the gene matches: 8. This CDR3 has 16 residues. The CDR3 is CASSVIRGVSTDTQYF. DNA for the CDR3: TGTGCCAGCAGCGTTATCCGGGGGGTTAGCACAGATACGCAGTATTTT.